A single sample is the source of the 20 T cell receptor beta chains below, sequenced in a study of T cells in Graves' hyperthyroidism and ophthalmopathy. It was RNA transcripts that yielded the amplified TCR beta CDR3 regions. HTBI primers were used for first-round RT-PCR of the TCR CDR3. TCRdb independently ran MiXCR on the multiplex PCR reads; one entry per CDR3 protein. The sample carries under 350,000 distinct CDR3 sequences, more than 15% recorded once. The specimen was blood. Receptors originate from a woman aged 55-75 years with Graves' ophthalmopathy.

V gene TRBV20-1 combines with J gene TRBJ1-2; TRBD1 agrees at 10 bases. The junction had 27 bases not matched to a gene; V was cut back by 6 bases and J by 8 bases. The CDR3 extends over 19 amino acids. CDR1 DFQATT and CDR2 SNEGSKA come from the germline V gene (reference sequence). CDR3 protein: CSADGTRGQGTKTAYGYTF. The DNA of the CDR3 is TGCAGTGCGGACGGAACAAGGGGACAGGGGACCAAAACTGCATACGGCTACACCTTC.

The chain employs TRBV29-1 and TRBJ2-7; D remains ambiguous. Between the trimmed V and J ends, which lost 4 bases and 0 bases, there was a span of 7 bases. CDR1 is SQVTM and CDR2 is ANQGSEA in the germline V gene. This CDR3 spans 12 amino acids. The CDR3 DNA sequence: TGCAGCGTTGGAAAAGACTCCTACGAGCAGTACTTC. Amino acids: CSVGKDSYEQYF.

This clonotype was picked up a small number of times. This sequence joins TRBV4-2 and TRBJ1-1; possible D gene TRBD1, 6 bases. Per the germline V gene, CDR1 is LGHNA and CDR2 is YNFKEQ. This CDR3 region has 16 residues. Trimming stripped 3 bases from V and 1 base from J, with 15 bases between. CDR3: CASSHSPGQRNTEAFF. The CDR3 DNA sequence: TGTGCCAGCAGCCATTCCCCGGGACAAAGGAACACTGAAGCTTTCTTT.

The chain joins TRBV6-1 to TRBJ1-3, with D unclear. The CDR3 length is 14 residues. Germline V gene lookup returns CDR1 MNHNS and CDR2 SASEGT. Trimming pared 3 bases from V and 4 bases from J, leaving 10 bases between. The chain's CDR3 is CASSDAARGNTIYF. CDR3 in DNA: TGTGCCAGCAGTGATGCGGCGCGGGGAAACACCATATATTTT.

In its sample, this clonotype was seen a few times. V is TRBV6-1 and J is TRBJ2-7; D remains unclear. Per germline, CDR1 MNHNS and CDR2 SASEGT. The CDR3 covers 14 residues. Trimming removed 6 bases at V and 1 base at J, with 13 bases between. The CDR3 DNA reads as TGTGCCAGCAGCCCAGTAGCCGGTTCCTACGAGCAGTACTTC. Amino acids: CASSPVAGSYEQYF.

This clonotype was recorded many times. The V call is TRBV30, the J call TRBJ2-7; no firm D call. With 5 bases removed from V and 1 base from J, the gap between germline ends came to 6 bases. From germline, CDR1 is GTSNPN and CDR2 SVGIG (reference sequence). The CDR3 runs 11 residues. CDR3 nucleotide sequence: TGTGCCTGGGCATTTTCCTACGAGCAGTACTTC. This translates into CAWAFSYEQYF.

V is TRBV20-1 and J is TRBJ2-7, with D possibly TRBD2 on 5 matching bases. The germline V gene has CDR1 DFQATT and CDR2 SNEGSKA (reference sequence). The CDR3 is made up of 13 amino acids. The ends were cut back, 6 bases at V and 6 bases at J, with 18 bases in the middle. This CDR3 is CSANGGYLAEQYF. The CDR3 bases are TGCAGTGCCAACGGCGGGTATCTCGCCGAGCAGTACTTC.

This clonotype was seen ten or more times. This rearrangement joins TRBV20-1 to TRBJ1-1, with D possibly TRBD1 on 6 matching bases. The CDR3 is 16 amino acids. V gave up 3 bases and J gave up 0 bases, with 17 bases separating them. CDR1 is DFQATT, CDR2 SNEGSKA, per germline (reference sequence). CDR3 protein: CSASTGSGELNTEAFF. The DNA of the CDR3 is TGCAGTGCTAGTACAGGGAGTGGGGAATTGAACACTGAAGCTTTCTTT.

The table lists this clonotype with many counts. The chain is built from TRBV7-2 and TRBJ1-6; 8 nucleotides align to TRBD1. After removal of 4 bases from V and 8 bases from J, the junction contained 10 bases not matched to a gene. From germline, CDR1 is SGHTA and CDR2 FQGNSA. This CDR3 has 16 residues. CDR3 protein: CASSSSFRGRDSPLHF. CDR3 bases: TGTGCCAGCAGCTCCTCATTCAGGGGGCGGGATTCACCCCTCCACTTT.

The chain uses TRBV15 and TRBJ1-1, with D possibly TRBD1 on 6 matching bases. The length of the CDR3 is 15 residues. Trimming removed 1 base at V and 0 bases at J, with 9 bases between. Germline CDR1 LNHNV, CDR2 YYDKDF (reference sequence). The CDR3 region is CATSRATGLNTEAFF. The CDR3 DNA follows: TGTGCCACCAGCAGAGCAACAGGGTTGAACACTGAAGCTTTCTTT.

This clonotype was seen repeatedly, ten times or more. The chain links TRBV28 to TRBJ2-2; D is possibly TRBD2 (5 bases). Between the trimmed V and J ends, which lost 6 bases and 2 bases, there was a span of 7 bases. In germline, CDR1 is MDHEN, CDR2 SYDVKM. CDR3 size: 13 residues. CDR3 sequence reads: CASRTGNTGELFF. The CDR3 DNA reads TGTGCCAGCAGGACGGGAAACACCGGGGAGCTGTTTTTT.

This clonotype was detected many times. CDR3 nucleotide sequence: TGTGCCAGCAGCTTGGACAGGGCCGGGGCCAACGTCCTGACTTTC. This codes for CASSLDRAGANVLTF. The chain joins TRBV11-2 to TRBJ2-6; TRBD1 matches at 8 bases. J gave up 4 bases and V 3 bases, and 2 bases lay outside the gene matches. Germline CDR1 is SGHAT and CDR2 is FQNNGV. There are 15 residues in the CDR3.

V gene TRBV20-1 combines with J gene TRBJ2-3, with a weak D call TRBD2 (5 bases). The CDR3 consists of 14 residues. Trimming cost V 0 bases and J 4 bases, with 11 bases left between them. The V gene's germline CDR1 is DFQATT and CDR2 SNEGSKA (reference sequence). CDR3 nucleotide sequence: TGCAGTGCTAGAGAGTACGGGAAAGCAGATACGCAGTATTTT. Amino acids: CSAREYGKADTQYF.

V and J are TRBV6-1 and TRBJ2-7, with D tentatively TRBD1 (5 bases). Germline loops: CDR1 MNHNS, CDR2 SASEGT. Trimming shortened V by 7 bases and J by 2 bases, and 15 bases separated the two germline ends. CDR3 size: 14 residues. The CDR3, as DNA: TGTGCCAGCAAGTTCTTGAGACAGCCCTACGAGCAGTACTTC. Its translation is CASKFLRQPYEQYF.

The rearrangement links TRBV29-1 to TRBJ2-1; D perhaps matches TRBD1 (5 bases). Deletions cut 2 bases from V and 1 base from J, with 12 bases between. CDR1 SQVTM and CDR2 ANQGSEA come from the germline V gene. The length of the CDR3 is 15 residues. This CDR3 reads CSVERGSGSYNEQFF. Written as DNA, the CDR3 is TGCAGCGTTGAAAGGGGAAGTGGGTCCTACAATGAGCAGTTCTTC.

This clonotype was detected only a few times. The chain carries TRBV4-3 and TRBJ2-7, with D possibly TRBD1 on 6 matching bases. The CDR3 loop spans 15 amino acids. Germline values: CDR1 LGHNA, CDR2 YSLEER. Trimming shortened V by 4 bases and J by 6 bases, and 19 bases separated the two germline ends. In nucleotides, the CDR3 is TGCGCCAGCAGCCCACAGGCAGGGGTGTCTGGCGAGCAGTACTTC. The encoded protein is CASSPQAGVSGEQYF.

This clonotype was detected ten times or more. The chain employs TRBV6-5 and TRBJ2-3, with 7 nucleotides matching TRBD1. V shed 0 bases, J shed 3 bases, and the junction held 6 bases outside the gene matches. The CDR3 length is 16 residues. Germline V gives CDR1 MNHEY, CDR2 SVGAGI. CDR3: CASSYSGGLETDTQYF. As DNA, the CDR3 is TGTGCCAGCAGTTACTCAGGGGGCTTGGAAACAGATACGCAGTATTTT.

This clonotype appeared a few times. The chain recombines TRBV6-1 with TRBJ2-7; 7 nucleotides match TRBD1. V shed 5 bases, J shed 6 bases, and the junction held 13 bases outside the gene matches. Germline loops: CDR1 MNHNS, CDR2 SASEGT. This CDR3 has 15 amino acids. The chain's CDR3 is CASSPDAGGALEQYF. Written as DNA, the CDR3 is TGTGCCAGCAGTCCCGATGCAGGGGGTGCGCTCGAGCAGTACTTC.

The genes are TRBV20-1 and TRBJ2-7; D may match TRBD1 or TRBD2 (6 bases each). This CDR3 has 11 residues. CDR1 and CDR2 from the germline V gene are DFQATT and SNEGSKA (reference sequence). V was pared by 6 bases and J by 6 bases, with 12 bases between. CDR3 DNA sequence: TGCAGTGCAACGGAGGGGGGCGAGCAGTACTTC. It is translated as CSATEGGEQYF.

CDR3 sequence: CASSMGPGSSYNEQFF. The DNA of the CDR3 is TGCGCCAGCAGCATGGGCCCAGGGAGCTCCTACAATGAGCAGTTCTTC. The rearrangement joins TRBV5-1 to TRBJ2-1; D could derive from TRBD1 or TRBD2 (5 bases each). This CDR3 is built from 16 residues. The germline CDR1 and CDR2 sequences are SGHRS and YFSETQ. Trimming shortened V by 4 bases and J by 0 bases, and 14 bases separated the two germline ends.